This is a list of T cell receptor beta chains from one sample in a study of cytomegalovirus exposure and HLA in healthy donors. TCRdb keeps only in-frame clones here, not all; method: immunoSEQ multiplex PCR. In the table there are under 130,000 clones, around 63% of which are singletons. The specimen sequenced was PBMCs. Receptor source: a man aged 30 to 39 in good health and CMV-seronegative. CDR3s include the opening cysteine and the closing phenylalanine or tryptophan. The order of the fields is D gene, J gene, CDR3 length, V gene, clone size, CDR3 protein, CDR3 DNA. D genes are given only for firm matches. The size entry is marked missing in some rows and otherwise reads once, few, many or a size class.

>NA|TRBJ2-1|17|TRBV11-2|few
CASSSQGVSGLYNEQFF
TGTGCCAGCAGTTCCCAGGGGGTTAGCGGTCTCTACAATGAGCAGTTCTTC
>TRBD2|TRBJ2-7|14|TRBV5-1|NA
CASSSTSGSYEQYF
TGCGCCAGCAGCTCGACTAGCGGGAGCTACGAGCAGTACTTC
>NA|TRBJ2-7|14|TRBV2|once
CASSVQGRGYEQYF
TGTGCCAGCAGTGTACAGGGTCGAGGCTACGAGCAGTACTTC
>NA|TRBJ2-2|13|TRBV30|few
CAWNVAGNGELFF
TGTGCCTGGAACGTAGCCGGGAACGGGGAGCTGTTTTTT
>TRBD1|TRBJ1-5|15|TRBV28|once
CASSFLTGVGQPQHF
TGTGCCAGCAGTTTTTTGACAGGGGTAGGGCAGCCCCAGCATTTT
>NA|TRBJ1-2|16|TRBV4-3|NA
CASSQEAVIGGTGYTF
TGCGCCAGCAGCCAAGAGGCCGTAATAGGGGGAACTGGCTACACCTTC
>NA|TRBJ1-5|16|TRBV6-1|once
CASSEYSSGLNQPQHF
TGTGCCAGCAGTGAATATTCTTCGGGGTTAAATCAGCCCCAGCATTTT
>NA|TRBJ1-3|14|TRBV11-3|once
CASSLSTGGNTIYF
TGTGCCAGCAGCTTAAGCACAGGGGGAAACACCATATATTTT
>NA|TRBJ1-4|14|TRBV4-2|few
CASSHRATNEKLFF
TGTGCCAGCAGCCACAGGGCAACTAATGAAAAACTGTTTTTT
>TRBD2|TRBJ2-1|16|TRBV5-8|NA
CASSLARLAGGNEQFF
TGTGCCAGCAGCTTGGCCCGACTAGCGGGGGGCAATGAGCAGTTCTTC
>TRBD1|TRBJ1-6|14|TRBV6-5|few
CASRRDRSNSPLHF
TGTGCCAGCAGACGGGACAGGTCCAATTCACCCCTCCACTTT
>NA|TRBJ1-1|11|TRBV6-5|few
CASTEGAEAFF
TGTGCCAGCACAGAGGGGGCTGAAGCTTTCTTT
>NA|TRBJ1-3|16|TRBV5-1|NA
CASSPDGQFSGNTIYF
TGCGCCAGCAGCCCGGACGGACAGTTCTCTGGAAACACCATATATTTT
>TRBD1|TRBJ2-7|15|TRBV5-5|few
CASSRDRDRAREQYF
TGTGCCAGCAGCCGGGACCGGGACAGGGCTCGTGAGCAGTACTTC
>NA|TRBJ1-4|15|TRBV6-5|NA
CASSYSRGKNEKLFF
TGTGCCAGCAGTTACTCGAGAGGGAAAAATGAAAAACTGTTTTTT
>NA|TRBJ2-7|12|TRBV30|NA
CAWSDRAYEQYF
TGTGCCTGGAGCGACAGAGCCTACGAGCAGTACTTC
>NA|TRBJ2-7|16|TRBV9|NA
CASSPTGTITSYEQYF
TGTGCCAGCAGCCCGACCGGGACAATCACCTCCTACGAGCAGTACTTC
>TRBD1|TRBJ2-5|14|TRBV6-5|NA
CASSDSGGKETQYF
TGTGCCAGCAGTGACTCAGGGGGCAAAGAGACCCAGTACTTC
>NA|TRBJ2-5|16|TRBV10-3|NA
CAISESPGGELGAQYF
TGTGCCATCAGTGAGTCGCCTGGTGGAGAATTGGGTGCCCAGTACTTC
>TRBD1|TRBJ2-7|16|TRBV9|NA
CASRSTGTGDSYEQYF
TGTGCCAGCAGAAGTACCGGGACAGGAGACTCCTACGAGCAGTACTTC
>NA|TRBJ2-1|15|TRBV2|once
CASSEVGEMDNEQFF
TGTGCCAGCAGTGAAGTAGGGGAAATGGACAATGAGCAGTTCTTC
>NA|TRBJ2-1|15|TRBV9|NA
CASSSRPGAYNEQFF
TGTGCCAGCAGCTCCCGACCGGGAGCCTACAATGAGCAGTTCTTC
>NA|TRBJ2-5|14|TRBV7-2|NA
CASSLAGIGETQYF
TGTGCCAGCAGCCTGGCGGGGATTGGAGAGACCCAGTACTTC
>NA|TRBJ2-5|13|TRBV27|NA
CASSRKGDSLPYF
TGTGCCAGCAGCCGGAAGGGCGACAGCCTACCGTACTTC
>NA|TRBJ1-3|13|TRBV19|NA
CASSPYSGNTIYF
TGTGCCAGTAGCCCCTACTCTGGAAACACCATATATTTT
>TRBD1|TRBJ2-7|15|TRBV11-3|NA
CASSLRQGMGYEQYF
TGTGCCAGCAGCTTACGACAGGGGATGGGCTACGAGCAGTACTTC
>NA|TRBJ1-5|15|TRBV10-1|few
CASSVMARQNQPQHF
TGCGCCAGCAGTGTAATGGCCAGACAGAATCAGCCCCAGCATTTT
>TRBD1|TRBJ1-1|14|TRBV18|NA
CASSPRDRKAEAFF
TGTGCCAGCTCTCCAAGGGACAGGAAGGCTGAAGCTTTCTTT
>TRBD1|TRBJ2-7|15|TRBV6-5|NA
CASSPNRGSTYEQYF
TGTGCCAGCAGTCCGAACAGGGGATCCACCTACGAGCAGTACTTC
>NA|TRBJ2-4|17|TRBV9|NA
CASSVEGEGVAKNIQYF
TGTGCCAGCAGCGTAGAGGGTGAGGGGGTGGCCAAAAACATTCAGTACTTC
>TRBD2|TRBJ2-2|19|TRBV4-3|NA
CASSQDGLAGGRNTGELFF
TGCGCCAGCAGCCAAGACGGACTAGCGGGAGGGCGGAACACCGGGGAGCTGTTTTTT
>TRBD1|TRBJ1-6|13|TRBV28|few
CASRGTANSPLHF
TGTGCCAGCAGAGGGACAGCCAATTCACCCCTCCACTTT
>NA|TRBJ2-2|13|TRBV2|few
CASSVANTGELFF
TGTGCCAGCAGTGTAGCGAACACCGGGGAGCTGTTTTTT
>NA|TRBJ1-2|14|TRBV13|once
CASSLRQGFYGYTF
TGTGCCAGCAGCTTAAGGCAGGGGTTCTATGGCTACACCTTC
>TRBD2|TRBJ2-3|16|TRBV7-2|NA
CASSLGTSGRADTQYF
TGTGCCAGCAGCTTAGGGACTAGCGGGAGGGCAGATACGCAGTATTTT
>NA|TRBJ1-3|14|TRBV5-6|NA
CASSLGLVGNTIYF
TGTGCCAGCAGCTTGGGGCTCGTTGGAAACACCATATATTTT
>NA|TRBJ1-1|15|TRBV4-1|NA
CASSQIPPGSTEAFF
TGCGCCAGCAGCCAGATCCCCCCCGGGAGCACTGAAGCTTTCTTT
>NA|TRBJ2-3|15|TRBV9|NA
CASSLGASSTDTQYF
TGTGCCAGCAGCCTGGGCGCGTCTAGCACAGATACGCAGTATTTT
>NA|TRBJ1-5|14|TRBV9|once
CASSVGQSNQPQHF
TGTGCCAGCAGCGTAGGACAGAGCAATCAGCCCCAGCATTTT
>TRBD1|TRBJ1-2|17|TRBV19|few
CASSMVDRGRANYGYTF
TGTGCCAGTAGTATGGTCGACAGGGGACGAGCTAACTATGGCTACACCTTC
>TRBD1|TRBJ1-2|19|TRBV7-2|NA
CASSLVVKDRALGIYGYTF
TGTGCCAGCAGCTTAGTCGTAAAGGACAGGGCCTTGGGTATATATGGCTACACCTTC
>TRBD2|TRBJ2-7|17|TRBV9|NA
CASSVGLAGLSSYEQYF
TGTGCCAGCAGCGTCGGACTAGCGGGCCTAAGCTCCTACGAGCAGTACTTC
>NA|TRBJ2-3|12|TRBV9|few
CASSEEVDTQYF
TGTGCCAGCAGCGAAGAGGTGGATACGCAGTATTTT
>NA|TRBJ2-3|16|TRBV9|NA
CASSSRRHRAGDTQYF
TGTGCCAGCAGCTCGAGGCGGCACCGGGCGGGAGATACGCAGTATTTT
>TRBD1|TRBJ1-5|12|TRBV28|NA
CASSQLSGQGHF
TGTGCCAGCAGTCAGCTATCGGGACAGGGGCATTTT
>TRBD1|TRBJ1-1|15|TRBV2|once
CASSKQGLMNTEAFF
TGTGCCAGCAGTAAACAGGGGTTAATGAACACTGAAGCTTTCTTT
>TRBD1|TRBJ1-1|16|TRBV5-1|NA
CASSNRDRGLHTEAFF
TGCGCCAGCAGCAACCGGGACAGGGGGCTCCACACTGAAGCTTTCTTT
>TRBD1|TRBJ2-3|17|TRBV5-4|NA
CASSLHRGQPITDTQYF
TGTGCCAGCAGCTTACACAGGGGCCAACCGATCACAGATACGCAGTATTTT
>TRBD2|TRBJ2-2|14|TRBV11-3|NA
CASSLAGGAGELFF
TGTGCCAGCAGCTTAGCGGGAGGGGCCGGGGAGCTGTTTTTT
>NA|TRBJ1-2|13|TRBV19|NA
CASSVGGTYGYTF
TGTGCCAGTAGTGTAGGGGGGACATATGGCTACACCTTC
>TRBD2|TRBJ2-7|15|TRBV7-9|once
CASSLGLGVWDEQYF
TGTGCCAGCAGCTTGGGACTAGGAGTGTGGGACGAGCAGTACTTC